These T cell receptor beta chains were read from a single sample in a study of breast tumors, draining lymph nodes, adjacent tissues. Each CDR3 protein is one row after TCRdb ran MiXCR on the multiplex PCR reads. Seen here are roughly 220,000 distinct CDR3 sequences, around 34% observed once, and the top ten hold approximately 3.5%. Sequencing was done on a sample of axillary lymph node tissue. The receptors derive from a female donor with breast cancer. Some clones in this sample may be carry-over from other donors' samples. Each CDR3 is given with its conserved first and last residue. Fields, in order: D gene, clone size, V gene, J gene, CDR3 protein, CDR3 DNA. A D gene is named only where the DNA matches it firmly. Some rows mark clone size as missing; the rest say once, few, many or name a class of expanded clone.

.	many	TRBV19	TRBJ1-4	CASSLRDIREKLFF	TGTGCCAGTAGTCTCCGGGACATACGTGAAAAACTGTTTTTT
.	.	TRBV5-1	TRBJ2-2	CASSLGQAAGELFF	TGCGCCAGCAGCTTGGGGCAGGCGGCCGGGGAGCTGTTTTTT
.	many	TRBV6-6	TRBJ1-3	CASSYSSRSSGNTIYF	TGTGCCAGCAGTTACTCCTCTCGGAGCTCTGGAAACACCATATATTTT
.	.	TRBV28	TRBJ1-3	CASSLAGVFGNTIYF	TGTGCCAGCAGCCTAGCAGGGGTTTTCGGAAACACCATATATTTT
TRBD2	many	TRBV12-3/TRBV12-4	TRBJ2-1	CASSPAGGYNEQFF	TGTGCCAGCAGTCCGGCGGGAGGGTACAATGAGCAGTTCTTC
TRBD2	few	TRBV28	TRBJ2-1	CASGTSGRAGGNEQFF	TGTGCCAGCGGGACTAGCGGGAGGGCCGGTGGAAATGAGCAGTTCTTC
TRBD2	.	TRBV6-5	TRBJ2-5	CARRLAGGQETQYF	TGTGCCAGAAGACTAGCGGGGGGACAAGAGACCCAGTACTTC
TRBD1	many	TRBV12-5	TRBJ1-5	CASGFLTGPGDQPQHF	TGTGCTAGTGGTTTCCTGACAGGGCCGGGAGATCAGCCCCAGCATTTT
TRBD1	.	TRBV5-4	TRBJ2-5	CASSRTGSNQPQYF	TGTGCCAGCAGCCGGACAGGGAGCAATCAGCCCCAGTACTTC
TRBD1	many	TRBV7-2	TRBJ1-2	CASSSPGQAAYGYTF	TGTGCCAGCAGCTCGCCGGGACAGGCTGCTTATGGCTACACCTTC